The clone carrying this T cell receptor (beta chain) was recorded many times. What it binds is unknown. This entry is derived from a study of T-cell memory formation after mild COVID-19. On the study more broadly: TCR clusters were mostly confined to one donor each.

Trimming took off 5 bases at V and 4 bases at J, with 8 bases between the two ends. The CDR3 runs 12 residues. Germline CDR1 and CDR2: SGHTA and FQGNSA. cDNA libraries for TCR alpha and TCR beta, carrying sample barcodes and UMIs, came from 5'RACE with constant-segment primers. TCRdb processed the 5' RACE reads anew with MiXCR; each CDR3 protein has one entry. Among about 240,000 distinct CDR3 sequences listed, 7.5% to 10% were seen once. Findings and limits, study-wide: Most CD4+ clones that shrank were in CM and EM, while CD8+ ones turned up in EMRA. Cross-reactive memory appears to have joined, as suggested by some responding clones showing up in pre-infection memory.

Sequenced input: PBMCs or a T cell subset sorted from them (not recorded which). The TCR sequence derives from a man between 18 and 35 years old who had mild COVID-19 (a few samples of this study predate the infection). Cell type and time point are not known. The chain employs TRBV7-2 and TRBJ1-2; the D gene is possibly TRBD1 (5 bases). The chain's CDR3 is CASSPDTYGYTF. The CDR3 nucleotides are TGTGCCAGCAGCCCGGACACCTATGGCTACACCTTC.